The source of this T cell receptor (beta chain) is a study of shared clonotypes between healthy human individuals. Using immunoSEQ multiplex PCR, the repertoire was profiled, and TCRdb retains in-frame clones only, with some absent. This sample has roughly 650,000 clones, with 97% found just once. The CDR3 contains 15 residues. The V end was cut by 0 bases, the J end by 4 bases, with 13 bases between. The germline CDR1 and CDR2 sequences are ENHRY and SYGVKD. The TCR sequence derives from a woman aged 30 to 39 in good health. The chain combines TRBV10-3 with TRBJ2-7; D unclear. Sequencing was performed on naive CD4+ T cells sorted from blood. Indicated subset: CD45RA+ positively selected. The CDR3 nucleotides are TGTGCCATCAGTGAGTCGATGGGCCGAGATTACGAGCAGTACTTC. Translating it yields CAISESMGRDYEQYF.